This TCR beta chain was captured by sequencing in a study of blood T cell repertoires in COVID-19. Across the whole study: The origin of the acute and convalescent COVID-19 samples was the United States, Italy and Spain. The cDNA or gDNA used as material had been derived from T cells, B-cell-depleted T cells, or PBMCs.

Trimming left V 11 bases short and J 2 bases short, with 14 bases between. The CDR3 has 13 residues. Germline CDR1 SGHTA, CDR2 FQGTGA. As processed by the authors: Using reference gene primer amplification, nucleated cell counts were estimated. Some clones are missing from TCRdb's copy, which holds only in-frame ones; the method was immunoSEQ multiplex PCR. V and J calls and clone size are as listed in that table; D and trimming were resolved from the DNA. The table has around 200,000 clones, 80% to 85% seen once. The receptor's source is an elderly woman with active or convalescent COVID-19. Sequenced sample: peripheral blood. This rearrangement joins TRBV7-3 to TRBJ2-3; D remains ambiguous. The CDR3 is CASSTLNTDTQYF. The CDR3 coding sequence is TGTGCCTCATCCACACTAAACACAGATACGCAGTATTTT.